These 29 T cell receptor beta chains were sequenced from one sample in a study of T cell responses to AZD1222 COVID-19 vaccine. Libraries were prepared by immunoSEQ multiplex PCR; TCRdb keeps only in-frame clonotypes and omits some of them. The sample holds 150,000 or so clones, roughly 90% seen once. The input for sequencing was peripheral blood, taken on day 0 of AZD1222 vaccination. Receptors originate from an adult in good health.

This sequence joins TRBV6-4 and TRBJ1-1; D is ambiguous. Germline V lookup: CDR1 MRHNA, CDR2 SNTAGT. This CDR3 contains 13 residues. V was trimmed by 7 bases and J by 3 bases, leaving 12 bases between them. CDR3 nucleotides: TGTGCCAGCAAGCAGCAGACCTACACTGAAGCTTTCTTT. Translated, it gives CASKQQTYTEAFF.

The rearrangement uses TRBV24-1 and TRBJ2-3; TRBD2 might be the D (6 bases). V lost 0 bases and J 0 bases, leaving 9 bases between the germline ends. This CDR3 has 16 amino acids. CDR1 and CDR2 from the germline V gene are KGHDR and SFDVKD. CDR3 DNA: TGTGCCACCAGTGATTTGTATAGCGGAAGCACAGATACGCAGTATTTT. Protein sequence: CATSDLYSGSTDTQYF.

This rearrangement joins TRBV30 to TRBJ1-6; D remains ambiguous. Looked up from germline, CDR1 is GTSNPN and CDR2 is SVGIG (reference sequence). CDR3 size: 14 residues. Between the trimmed V and J ends, which lost 2 bases and 4 bases, there was a span of 9 bases. The CDR3 coding sequence is TGTGCCTGGAGTCCAACCCGGTATAATTCACCCCTCCACTTT. As protein: CAWSPTRYNSPLHF.

This clone was detected only a few times. The chain recombines TRBV28 with TRBJ1-5; D is perhaps TRBD1 (5 bases). CDR1 MDHEN and CDR2 SYDVKM come from the germline V gene. CDR3 size: 13 residues. V lost 3 bases and J 3 bases, leaving 6 bases between the germline ends. The DNA for the CDR3 is TGTGCCAGCAGTTTTGGGGCCAATCAGCCCCAGCATTTT. Amino acid sequence: CASSFGANQPQHF.

The chain is built from TRBV5-6 and TRBJ1-2; D uncertain. V was trimmed by 2 bases and J by 1 base, leaving 9 bases between them. Per the germline V gene, CDR1 is SGHDT and CDR2 is YYEEEE. This CDR3 is 14 amino acids long. The CDR3 loop reads CASSLVGINYGYTF. CDR3 in DNA: TGTGCCAGCAGCTTAGTTGGGATTAACTATGGCTACACCTTC.

The chain couples TRBV19 to TRBJ1-1, with 7 nucleotides matching TRBD1. The CDR3 contains 15 residues. After removal of 6 bases from V and 0 bases from J, the junction contained 7 bases not matched to a gene. Germline CDR1 and CDR2: LNHDA and SQIVND (reference sequence). CDR3 nucleotides: TGTGCCAGTAGCGGACAGGCTTTCTTGAACACTGAAGCTTTCTTT. Translating gives CASSGQAFLNTEAFF.

This chain connects TRBV5-6 to TRBJ1-2, with D perhaps matching TRBD1 (5 bases). The CDR3 runs to 14 residues. Trimming left V 4 bases short and J 5 bases short, with 15 bases between. Germline lookup yields CDR1 SGHDT and CDR2 YYEEEE. CDR3 nucleotides: TGTGCCAGCAGCCCGGGACCGCAGGTGTATGGCTACACCTTC. It specifies CASSPGPQVYGYTF.

CDR3 DNA: TGTGCCAGCAGAAGACGGGGAGGGACTGAAGCTTTCTTT. It yields the protein CASRRRGGTEAFF. The gene calls are TRBV6-5 and TRBJ1-1; D unresolved. CDR1 MNHEY and CDR2 SVGAGI come from the germline V gene. CDR3 length: 13 residues. V lost 6 bases, J lost 5 bases, and 13 bases lay in between.

The chain uses TRBV3-1 (or the pseudogene TRBV3-2) and TRBJ1-1; D gene ambiguous. Germline V lookup: CDR1 LGHDT, CDR2 YNNKEL (reference sequence). The CDR3 has 14 residues. V lost 4 bases to trimming and J lost 1 base, with 10 bases between them. DNA of the CDR3: TGTGCCAGCAGCCGTCGGACGGCGAACACTGAAGCTTTCTTT. Protein: CASSRRTANTEAFF.

The chain is built from TRBV18 and TRBJ1-5; 7 nucleotides line up with TRBD1. The V gene's germline CDR1 is KGHSH and CDR2 LQKENI. The ends lost 3 bases at V and 5 bases at J; junction bases unmatched: 4. The CDR3 is made up of 14 amino acids. The CDR3 DNA reads TGTGCCAGCTCACCTACAGGGGTGGATCAGCCCCAGCATTTT. It translates to CASSPTGVDQPQHF.

This chain uses TRBV9 with TRBJ1-2; 8 bases are shared with TRBD1. Germline CDR1 and CDR2: SGDLS and YYNGEE. Unmatched junction bases numbered 12, after V lost 2 bases and J lost 6 bases. CDR3 length: 16 residues. The CDR3 DNA sequence: TGTGCCAGCAGCGTCTCAGAGGACAGGGCCCCTAATGGCTACACCTTC. Translating it yields CASSVSEDRAPNGYTF. Full variable domain (missing parts from reference TRBV9 and TRBJ1-2): DSGVTQTPKHLITATGQRVTLRCSPRSGDLSVYWYQQSLDQGLQFLIQYYNGEERAKGNILERFSAQQFPDLHSELNLSSLELGDSALYFCASSVSEDRAPNGYTFGSGTRLTVV.

The genes are TRBV13 and TRBJ1-1; D not resolved. Germline V CDR1 and CDR2: PRHDT, FYEKMQ (reference sequence). The CDR3 length is 13 residues. The V end lost 5 bases, the J end lost 5 bases, and 12 bases lay between the germline ends. Written as DNA, the CDR3 is TGTGCCAGCAGCCTTGGGTGGGGAACTGAAGCTTTCTTT. This encodes CASSLGWGTEAFF.

V gene TRBV7-2 combines with J gene TRBJ2-2, with D unresolved. V shed 1 base and J shed 4 bases, with 7 bases lying between them. This CDR3 comprises 14 residues. From germline, CDR1 is SGHTA and CDR2 FQGNSA. CDR3 DNA: TGTGCCAGCAGCTTAGAAGGGTTCACCGGGGAGCTGTTTTTT. It codes for CASSLEGFTGELFF.

The V and J genes are TRBV19 and TRBJ2-7; 8 bases match TRBD2. The CDR3 loop spans 14 amino acids. Unmatched junction bases numbered 6, after V lost 5 bases and J lost 3 bases. CDR1 and CDR2 (germline): LNHDA, SQIVND (reference sequence). The CDR3 bases are TGTGCCAGTAGTGTCGGGACTAGAAACTACGAGCAGTACTTC. Amino acids: CASSVGTRNYEQYF.

The rearrangement joins TRBV3-1 (or the pseudogene TRBV3-2) to TRBJ2-7; tentatively, D is TRBD1 (6 bases). Trimming took off 0 bases at V and 0 bases at J, with 9 bases between the two ends. The CDR3 loop spans 15 amino acids. Germline values: CDR1 LGHDT, CDR2 YNNKEL (reference sequence). The CDR3 region is CASSQDSGVSYEQYF. For the CDR3, the DNA is TGTGCCAGCAGCCAAGATTCAGGGGTCTCCTACGAGCAGTACTTC.

This clone was recorded only once. This chain connects TRBV4-3 to TRBJ1-1; the D gene is possibly TRBD1 (5 bases). Germline V gene lookup returns CDR1 LGHNA and CDR2 YSLEER. This CDR3 region has 14 residues. V lost 4 bases, J lost 1 base, and 10 bases lay in between. This chain's CDR3 is CASSPQAENTEAFF. DNA of the CDR3: TGCGCCAGCAGCCCACAGGCGGAGAACACTGAAGCTTTCTTT.

The chain couples TRBV15 to TRBJ2-7; TRBD2 matches at 7 bases. The length of the CDR3 is 15 residues. Per germline, CDR1 LNHNV and CDR2 YYDKDF (reference sequence). V was pared by 1 base and J by 5 bases, with 8 bases of the junction left unmatched. The CDR3 coding sequence is TGTGCCACCAGCAGAGCCCGACTAGCTCCCCACGAGCAGTACTTC. This gives the protein CATSRARLAPHEQYF.

The chain combines TRBV6-5 with TRBJ1-5, with a possible D match to TRBD1 (5 bases). The CDR3 sequence is 14 residues long. V shed 8 bases and J shed 0 bases, with 11 bases lying between them. In germline, CDR1 is MNHEY, CDR2 SVGAGI. The CDR3 DNA reads as TGTGCCAGCTGGGGACCCCCTAGCAATCAGCCCCAGCATTTT. Protein product: CASWGPPSNQPQHF.

The table lists this clone with a count of one. The CDR3 reads CASSWEAGYGYTF. CDR3 in DNA: TGTGCCAGCAGCTGGGAGGCTGGGTATGGCTACACCTTC. The chain uses TRBV7-3 and TRBJ1-2; D is unclear. The ends were cut back, 4 bases at V and 5 bases at J, with 11 bases in the middle. This CDR3 comprises 13 residues. Germline CDR1 is SGHTA and CDR2 is FQGTGA.

This chain's CDR3 is CASGWSRVEQFF. The CDR3 region has the DNA TGTGCTAGTGGTTGGTCACGAGTTGAGCAGTTCTTC. This chain links TRBV12-5 with TRBJ2-1; D remains unclear. Trimming took off 4 bases at V and 9 bases at J, with 10 bases between the two ends. The CDR3 has 12 residues. Germline V gives CDR1 LGHNT, CDR2 FRNRAP.

The chain links TRBV27 to TRBJ2-2, with 8 bases matching TRBD1. CDR1 is MNHEY, CDR2 SMNVEV, per germline (reference sequence). The CDR3 runs to 16 residues. With V trimmed by 4 bases and J by 5 bases, 9 bases remained unmatched. CDR3 in amino acids: CASSSYRTGTTGELFF. CDR3 nucleotides: TGTGCCAGCAGTTCCTATAGGACAGGGACGACCGGGGAGCTGTTTTTT.

The chain uses TRBV2 and TRBJ1-4, with 8 bases that match TRBD1. CDR1 is SNHLY, CDR2 FYNNEI, per germline. Trimming removed 8 bases from V and 6 bases from J; junction bases left unmatched: 11. The length of the CDR3 is 15 residues. The CDR3: CASYKRQGRDEKLFF. Written as DNA, the CDR3 is TGTGCCAGCTACAAGCGACAGGGGAGGGATGAAAAACTGTTTTTT.

V is TRBV9 and J is TRBJ2-5, with 7 bases lining up with TRBD1. The ends lost 0 bases at V and 3 bases at J; junction bases unmatched: 5. Germline CDR1 SGDLS, CDR2 YYNGEE. The CDR3 covers 15 residues. The CDR3 DNA is TGTGCCAGCAGCGTAGGGGACAGAGATAAAGAGACCCAGTACTTC. Its protein is CASSVGDRDKETQYF.

The rearrangement uses TRBV27 and TRBJ2-7, with 7 positions matching TRBD1. Trimming at V came to 2 bases and at J to 2 bases, leaving 6 bases not matched to a gene. Germline V CDR1 and CDR2: MNHEY, SMNVEV (reference sequence). CDR3 size: 15 residues. The CDR3 DNA sequence: TGTGCCAGCAGTTTAGAAAGGGGGCCAACCTACGAGCAGTACTTC. Translated, it gives CASSLERGPTYEQYF.

Of note for this clone: Other DNA sequences in this sample translate to the same CDR3. For the CDR3, the DNA is TGTGCCAGCAGTTACGGGACGTATGGCTACACCTTC. It codes for CASSYGTYGYTF. The chain links TRBV6-5 to TRBJ1-2; possibly TRBD1 for D (5 bases). In germline, CDR1 is MNHEY, CDR2 SVGAGI. The CDR3 loop spans 12 amino acids. The V gene lost 2 bases and the J gene lost 5 bases, with 6 bases spanning the gap.

This clone was seen once. The chain couples TRBV28 to TRBJ1-2; TRBD1 aligns across 7 bases. Germline lookup yields CDR1 MDHEN and CDR2 SYDVKM. The junction had 7 bases not matched to a gene; V was cut back by 5 bases and J by 4 bases. This CDR3 contains 14 residues. The CDR3 DNA reads TGTGCCAGCAGTACCCGGACAGGCCTCTATGGCTACACCTTC. Protein product: CASSTRTGLYGYTF.

J is TRBJ2-5 and V is TRBV10-2; D is uncertain. Germline-derived CDR1 and CDR2 are WSHSY and SAAADI. The length of the CDR3 is 14 residues. Trimming shortened V by 2 bases and J by 1 base, and 8 bases separated the two germline ends. The CDR3 nucleotides read TGCGCCAGCAGTGAGAGGGATTTCCAAGAGACCCAGTACTTC. It translates to CASSERDFQETQYF.

J is TRBJ2-7 and V is TRBV7-9; no clear D gene. CDR1 SEHNR and CDR2 FQNEAQ come from the germline V gene (reference sequence). The V and J ends lost 5 bases and 6 bases respectively, with 11 bases between them. The CDR3 covers 12 residues. This CDR3 reads CASSNAPLEQYF. The CDR3, as DNA: TGTGCCAGCAGCAACGCCCCTCTCGAGCAGTACTTC. Combining the CDR3 with reference TRBV7-9 and TRBJ2-7 gives the whole variable domain DTGVSQNPRHKITKRGQNVTFRCDPISEHNRLYWYRQTLGQGPEFLTYFQNEAQLEKSRLLSDRFSAERPKGSFSTLEIQRTEQGDSAMYLCASSNAPLEQYFGPGTRLTVT.

A few counts support this clone. V usage is TRBV9 and J usage is TRBJ1-6; TRBD1 agrees at 7 bases. V lost 1 base to trimming and J lost 3 bases; unmatched junction nucleotides: 10. The germline gives CDR1 SGDLS, CDR2 YYNGEE. This CDR3 region has 18 residues. CDR3 nucleotide sequence: TGTGCCAGCAGCGTATCGAGAGGGGGCGATCTCTATAATTCACCCCTCCACTTT. Its protein product is CASSVSRGGDLYNSPLHF.